What follows are 25 T cell receptor beta chains derived from one specimen sequenced in a study of T cell changes during pregnancy in multiple sclerosis. Data came from immunoSEQ multiplex PCR; TCRdb stores just in-frame clones and leaves some out. The sample carries some 29,000 clones, approximately 91% recorded once. Specimen: CD8+ T cells from peripheral blood mononuclear cells, collected after pregnancy. The receptors were sampled from a female donor with multiple sclerosis, enrolled in a pregnancy study.

V usage is TRBV2 and J usage is TRBJ2-5; D may be TRBD2 (5 bases). Germline V CDR1 and CDR2: SNHLY, FYNNEI. The CDR3 has 13 amino acids. V was shortened by 4 bases and J by 2 bases, with 8 bases between the two germline ends. The CDR3 sequence: CASSAWRQETQYF. The CDR3 nucleotides are TGTGCCAGCAGTGCCTGGAGGCAAGAGACCCAGTACTTC. Filled out from reference TRBV2 and TRBJ2-5, the complete variable domain reads EPEVTQTPSHQVTQMGQEVILRCVPISNHLYFYWYRQILGQKVEFLVSFYNNEISEKSEIFDDQFSVERPDGSNFTLKIRSTKLEDSAMYFCASSAWRQETQYFGPGTRLLVL.

This chain uses TRBV28 with TRBJ2-1, with 10 bases aligning to TRBD2. The CDR3 extends over 15 amino acids. V dropped 3 bases and J dropped 5; count of bases not matched to a gene: 4. CDR1 is MDHEN, CDR2 SYDVKM, per germline. The CDR3 DNA follows: TGTGCCAGCAGTTTCAGCGGGAGGGGACACAATGAGCAGTTCTTC. Its protein is CASSFSGRGHNEQFF.

This rearrangement joins TRBV4-3 to TRBJ2-7, with D unclear. The CDR3 is made up of 14 amino acids. Trimming removed 0 bases from V and 2 bases from J, with 8 bases in between. Germline V gene lookup returns CDR1 LGHNA and CDR2 YSLEER. DNA of the CDR3: TGCGCCAGCAGCCAAGAATGGCAGGCCTACGAGCAGTACTTC. Its protein is CASSQEWQAYEQYF.

The chain employs TRBV19 and TRBJ1-1; D is undetermined. CDR1 is LNHDA, CDR2 SQIVND, per germline (reference sequence). The CDR3 loop spans 13 amino acids. V lost 6 bases to trimming and J lost 3 bases, with 11 bases between them. CDR3 in DNA: TGTGCCAGTAGACCTCAGCAGGACACTGAAGCTTTCTTT. Protein sequence: CASRPQQDTEAFF.

The rearrangement uses TRBV27 and TRBJ2-7; tentative D call: TRBD2 (6 bases). Germline CDR1 and CDR2: MNHEY and SMNVEV (reference sequence). This CDR3 region has 14 residues. The germline V and J ends were trimmed by 5 bases and 2 bases, with 13 bases remaining between them. CDR3 sequence: CASSNSGPAYEQYF. The CDR3 DNA follows: TGTGCCAGCAGTAACAGCGGGCCGGCCTACGAGCAGTACTTC.

The rearrangement joins TRBV7-2 to TRBJ1-2, with TRBD1 identical over 7 bases. Germline CDR1 SGHTA, CDR2 FQGNSA. J gave up 4 bases and V 5 bases, and 10 bases lay outside the gene matches. CDR3 length: 15 amino acids. Here the CDR3 DNA reads TGTGCCAGCAGCACCTCAGGGGGAGCCGGCTATGGCTACACCTTC. Translation gives CASSTSGGAGYGYTF. The full variable domain, rest sourced from reference TRBV7-2 and TRBJ1-2, is GAGVSQSPSNKVTEKGKDVELRCDPISGHTALYWYRQSLGQGLEFLIYFQGNSAPDKSGLPSDRFSAERTGGSVSTLTIQRTQQEDSAVYLCASSTSGGAGYGYTFGSGTRLTVV.

The chain uses TRBV5-6 and TRBJ1-2; 11 nucleotides line up with TRBD1. The CDR3 contains 14 residues. The germline CDR1 and CDR2 sequences are SGHDT and YYEEEE. V trimming: 5 bases; J trimming: 4 bases; junction bases outside the gene matches: 4. CDR3 DNA: TGTGCCAGCAGTGCCGGGACAGGGGGCTATGGCTACACCTTC. Amino acid sequence: CASSAGTGGYGYTF.

The rearrangement links TRBV18 to TRBJ2-5, with 8 bases that match TRBD1. The CDR3 is 14 amino acids. V was clipped by 0 bases and J by 5 bases; unmatched bases: 2. CDR1 is KGHSH, CDR2 LQKENI, per germline. The CDR3 region is CASSPPDRGETQYF. For the CDR3, the DNA is TGTGCCAGCTCACCACCCGACAGGGGTGAGACCCAGTACTTC. Complete variable domain (other parts from reference TRBV18 and TRBJ2-5): NAGVMQNPRHLVRRRGQEARLRCSPMKGHSHVYWYRQLPEEGLKFMVYLQKENIIDESGMPKERFSAEFPKEGPSILRIQQVVRGDSAAYFCASSPPDRGETQYFGPGTRLLVL.

The gene calls are TRBV19 and TRBJ1-2; TRBD1 is a possible D gene (5 bases). This CDR3 has 16 residues. Germline V gene lookup returns CDR1 LNHDA and CDR2 SQIVND (reference sequence). V gave up 6 bases and J gave up 0 bases, with 17 bases separating them. CDR3 nucleotide sequence: TGTGCCAGTAGCCCCCTTGGGGGGTTCTCTAACTATGGCTACACCTTC. This translates into CASSPLGGFSNYGYTF.

The chain recombines TRBV2 with TRBJ2-7, with 10 positions matching TRBD1. Germline V CDR1 and CDR2: SNHLY, FYNNEI. Unmatched junction bases numbered 5, after V lost 4 bases and J lost 5 bases. The CDR3 has 14 amino acids. The CDR3 DNA reads TGTGCCAGCAGTGGAAGGACAGGGGGAGACGAGCAGTACTTC. This gives the protein CASSGRTGGDEQYF.

The chain joins TRBV7-9 to TRBJ2-1, with 10 nucleotides matching TRBD2. After removal of 2 bases from V and 4 bases from J, the junction contained 2 bases not matched to a gene. Germline-derived CDR1 and CDR2 are SEHNR and FQNEAQ (reference sequence). The CDR3 consists of 15 residues. The CDR3 DNA follows: TGTGCCAGCAGCTTACTAGCGGGGGAATACAATGAGCAGTTCTTC. Translating gives CASSLLAGEYNEQFF.

The chain couples TRBV27 to TRBJ1-1; 9 bases match TRBD1. J lost 0 bases, V lost 5 bases, and 10 bases had no gene match. The CDR3 is made up of 17 amino acids. Germline V gene lookup returns CDR1 MNHEY and CDR2 SMNVEV (reference sequence). CDR3 loop: CASSQPGQGRLNTEAFF. In DNA, the CDR3 is TGTGCCAGCAGTCAGCCCGGACAGGGGAGACTGAACACTGAAGCTTTCTTT.

The chain recombines TRBV7-9 with TRBJ2-7, with no clear D. Germline V gene data show CDR1 as SEHNR and CDR2 as FQNEAQ (reference sequence). CDR3 size: 15 residues. V shed 4 bases and J shed 4 bases, with 17 bases lying between them. The CDR3 DNA reads as TGTGCCAGCAGCTCAAACAGCTTTAGTGGGTACGAGCAGTACTTC. It is translated as CASSSNSFSGYEQYF.

The chain couples TRBV27 to TRBJ2-1, with a tentative D call TRBD2 (5 bases). Trimming shortened V by 6 bases and J by 1 base, and 10 bases separated the two germline ends. The CDR3 covers 14 residues. Germline V gene sequence: CDR1 MNHEY, CDR2 SMNVEV (reference sequence). Written as DNA, the CDR3 is TGTGCCAGCAGGAGCGGCCAATCCTACAATGAGCAGTTCTTC. It translates to CASRSGQSYNEQFF.

This clone was detected only once. The chain is built from TRBV4-1 and TRBJ2-4; D possibly corresponds to TRBD2 (6 bases). Germline lookup yields CDR1 MGHRA and CDR2 YSYEKL. V lost 0 bases, J lost 9 bases, and 15 bases lay in between. The CDR3 covers 15 residues. CDR3 nucleotides: TGCGCCAGCAGCCAAGATTGGGGGGATGGGGTCATTCAGTACTTC. It encodes CASSQDWGDGVIQYF.

The V call is TRBV27, the J call TRBJ2-7, with D perhaps TRBD1 (6 bases). This CDR3 contains 14 residues. Trimming removed 2 bases at V and 5 bases at J, with 13 bases between. The germline V gene has CDR1 MNHEY and CDR2 SMNVEV (reference sequence). The DNA of the CDR3 is TGTGCCAGCAGTTTAGGAAGGGGGATCAACGAGCAGTACTTC. This sequence encodes CASSLGRGINEQYF.

V usage is TRBV4-3 and J usage is TRBJ2-5, with TRBD2 identical over 11 bases. The CDR3 length is 18 residues. V shed 0 bases, J shed 5 bases, and the junction held 11 bases outside the gene matches. The germline gives CDR1 LGHNA, CDR2 YSLEER. This CDR3 is CASSQDRGTSGLHETQYF. The CDR3 nucleotides read TGCGCCAGCAGCCAAGATAGAGGGACTAGCGGACTACATGAGACCCAGTACTTC.

This rearrangement joins TRBV4-3 to TRBJ2-1; TRBD2 agrees at 16 bases. The germline gives CDR1 LGHNA, CDR2 YSLEER. CDR3 size: 18 residues. Trimming at V came to 4 bases and at J to 3 bases, leaving 6 bases not matched to a gene. CDR3 nucleotides: TGCGCCAGCAGCCCTTCGGGACTAGCGGGAGGGCTCTACAATGAGCAGTTCTTC. Translating it yields CASSPSGLAGGLYNEQFF.

The V and J genes are TRBV7-2 and TRBJ2-7; 7 bases match TRBD2. CDR3 size: 14 residues. V trimming: 0 bases; J trimming: 5 bases; junction bases outside the gene matches: 4. Germline CDR1 SGHTA, CDR2 FQGNSA. CDR3 in DNA: TGTGCCAGCAGCTTAGCGGGAGGGCCCAACGAGCAGTACTTC. Protein sequence: CASSLAGGPNEQYF.

The chain carries TRBV6-5 and TRBJ2-1; tentatively, D is TRBD1 (6 bases). CDR3 size: 13 residues. The germline V gene has CDR1 MNHEY and CDR2 SVGAGI. V gave up 2 bases and J gave up 6 bases, with 8 bases separating them. The CDR3 DNA reads TGTGCCAGCAGTTACGTACAGGGCAATGAGCAGTTCTTC. Translating gives CASSYVQGNEQFF.

The chain has TRBV4-3 and TRBJ2-1; no definite D call. Germline V lookup: CDR1 LGHNA, CDR2 YSLEER. CDR3 size: 14 residues. Trimming removed 0 bases at V and 3 bases at J, with 6 bases between. The DNA of the CDR3 is TGCGCCAGCAGCCAAGATTCCAGCTACAATGAGCAGTTCTTC. Encoded protein: CASSQDSSYNEQFF.

The J gene is TRBJ2-7, the V gene TRBV7-6; perhaps TRBD2 as D (5 bases). Germline V CDR1 and CDR2: SGHVS, FNYEAQ. V dropped 5 bases and J dropped 3 bases, with 14 bases sitting between them. This CDR3 has 14 residues. Here the CDR3 DNA reads TGTGCCAGCAGCGCCACGGTGGAGGACTACGAGCAGTACTTC. Protein: CASSATVEDYEQYF.

The gene calls are TRBV27 and TRBJ2-4, with D perhaps matching TRBD1 (6 bases). The germline V gene encodes CDR1 MNHEY and CDR2 SMNVEV (reference sequence). The length of the CDR3 is 13 residues. V was shortened by 3 bases and J by 6 bases, with 9 bases between the two germline ends. CDR3 amino acids: CASSFDRLNIQYF. In DNA form, the CDR3 reads TGTGCCAGCAGTTTCGACAGGTTAAACATTCAGTACTTC.

The J gene is TRBJ2-1, the V gene TRBV4-3; D possibly corresponds to TRBD2 (5 bases). The CDR3 consists of 17 residues. V was shortened by 0 bases and J by 5 bases, with 17 bases between the two germline ends. Germline V gene lookup returns CDR1 LGHNA and CDR2 YSLEER. In DNA form, the CDR3 reads TGCGCCAGCAGCCAAGATCGTGCGGGTTACGGGAACAATGAGCAGTTCTTC. Encoded protein: CASSQDRAGYGNNEQFF.

The chain employs TRBV4-2 and TRBJ2-5, with a weak D call TRBD2 (5 bases). The V end was cut by 4 bases, the J end by 3 bases, with 18 bases between. From germline, CDR1 is LGHNA and CDR2 YNFKEQ. The length of the CDR3 is 16 residues. CDR3 amino acids: CASSPRADGQEETQYF. CDR3 in DNA: TGTGCCAGCAGCCCACGAGCGGATGGGCAGGAAGAGACCCAGTACTTC.